This is a list of T cell receptor beta chains from one sample in a study of cytomegalovirus exposure and HLA in healthy donors. Here immunoSEQ multiplex PCR was the method, and the copy in TCRdb shows in-frame clones only, minus some. There are over 100,000 clones in the sample; more than 75% occur only once, and about 1.5% lies in the top ten. Material for sequencing was PBMCs. The receptor set was obtained from a female donor in good health and CMV-seronegative. Each CDR3 is given with its conserved first and last residue. A D gene is named only where the DNA matches it firmly. Size is omitted from some rows. Given values are once, few, many or a class for expanded clones.

NA,TRBV7-3,few,TRBJ2-1,14,CASRSSGASNEQFF,TGTGCCAGCAGATCCTCAGGCGCGAGCAATGAGCAGTTCTTC
TRBD2,TRBV18,NA,TRBJ2-7,15,CASSPARGSSYEQYF,TGTGCCAGCTCACCAGCGCGGGGGAGCTCCTACGAGCAGTACTTC
NA,TRBV30,few,TRBJ1-4,14,CAWSRPGPGEKLFF,TGTGCCTGGAGCCGTCCCGGTCCCGGGGAAAAACTGTTTTTT
TRBD1,TRBV5-1,few,TRBJ2-3,15,CASRWDSTSTDTQYF,TGCGCCAGCAGGTGGGACAGCACTAGCACAGATACGCAGTATTTT
TRBD1,TRBV5-6,NA,TRBJ1-2,18,CASSGTGATFIDGYGYTF,TGTGCCAGCAGCGGGACAGGGGCTACTTTCATTGACGGCTATGGCTACACCTTC
NA,TRBV6-1,NA,TRBJ2-7,14,CASSEAGSGYEQYF,TGTGCCAGCAGTGAAGCGGGGAGCGGGTACGAGCAGTACTTC
NA,TRBV4-3,once,TRBJ2-1,15,CASSPLGGGGNEQFF,TGCGCCAGCAGCCCCCTGGGGGGAGGTGGTAATGAGCAGTTCTTC
NA,TRBV15,NA,TRBJ2-7,15,CATSRDSRARHEQYF,TGTGCCACCAGCAGAGATTCCAGGGCGAGGCACGAGCAGTACTTC
NA,TRBV29-1,NA,TRBJ1-4,13,CSVEPSEGEKLFF,TGCAGCGTTGAACCCTCCGAGGGTGAAAAACTGTTTTTT
NA,TRBV13,NA,TRBJ2-7,12,CASSLKRGEQYF,TGTGCCAGCAGCTTAAAAAGGGGCGAGCAGTACTTC
NA,TRBV4-3,NA,TRBJ2-2,17,CASSRLRVESDTGELFF,TGCGCCAGCAGCCGACTCAGGGTGGAAAGCGACACCGGGGAGCTGTTTTTT
NA,TRBV28,NA,TRBJ1-5,15,CASTQGGSGNQPQHF,TGTGCCAGCACCCAGGGAGGATCGGGCAATCAGCCCCAGCATTTT
NA,TRBV7-9,NA,TRBJ1-6,14,CASSSTGSNTPLHF,TGTGCCAGCAGCTCCACAGGGTCTAACACACCCCTCCACTTT
NA,TRBV7-2,NA,TRBJ2-5,13,CASSPPSVETQYF,TGTGCCAGCAGCCCCCCCTCGGTGGAGACCCAGTACTTC
NA,TRBV19,NA,TRBJ2-7,12,CASSISGYEQYF,TGTGCCAGTAGTATATCAGGGTACGAGCAGTACTTC
NA,TRBV28,NA,TRBJ2-2,15,CASSLSGSATGELFF,TGTGCCAGCAGTTTAAGTGGGAGTGCCACCGGGGAGCTGTTTTTT
TRBD1,TRBV10-3,NA,TRBJ1-5,16,CAISESGGQGDQPQHF,TGTGCCATCAGTGAGTCTGGAGGACAGGGGGATCAGCCCCAGCATTTT
TRBD2,TRBV5-6,NA,TRBJ2-1,16,CASSFPGTSVGNEQFF,TGTGCCAGCAGCTTCCCCGGGACTAGCGTTGGCAATGAGCAGTTCTTC
NA,TRBV7-9,NA,TRBJ1-4,13,CASSLVQGEKLFF,TGTGCCAGCAGCTTAGTGCAGGGGGAAAAACTGTTTTTT
NA,TRBV4-3,few,TRBJ2-1,14,CASSQAKGYDEQFF,TGCGCCAGCAGCCAAGCAAAGGGGTATGATGAGCAGTTCTTC
TRBD2,TRBV4-2,NA,TRBJ2-5,16,CASSQEGGRALETQYF,TGTGCCAGCAGCCAAGAAGGCGGGAGGGCCCTCGAGACCCAGTACTTC
TRBD1,TRBV15,NA,TRBJ2-7,16,CATSREGRGLTYEQYF,TGTGCCACCAGCAGAGAAGGCAGGGGGCTAACCTACGAGCAGTACTTC
NA,TRBV28,once,TRBJ1-1,12,CASSLKEGRAFF,TGTGCCAGCAGTTTAAAGGAGGGACGGGCTTTCTTT
NA,TRBV5-1,NA,TRBJ1-2,14,CASSLGTPTYGYTF,TGCGCCAGCAGCTTGGGGACACCTACCTATGGCTACACCTTC
NA,TRBV7-9,NA,TRBJ1-3,14,CASSLMSSGNTIYF,TGTGCCAGCAGCTTAATGAGCTCTGGAAACACCATATATTTT
NA,TRBV4-3,NA,TRBJ2-2,15,CASSQDLASPGELFF,TGCGCCAGCAGCCAAGATCTGGCCAGTCCCGGGGAGCTGTTTTTT
TRBD2,TRBV6-5,NA,TRBJ2-3,15,CASSGLAASTDTQYF,TGTGCCAGCAGCGGACTAGCGGCTAGCACAGATACGCAGTATTTT
NA,TRBV11-2,NA,TRBJ2-5,14,CASSSRTVQETQYF,TGTGCCAGCAGCTCCCGGACAGTCCAAGAGACCCAGTACTTC
TRBD1,TRBV7-9,NA,TRBJ2-6,19,CASSRLGQPPLSGANVLTF,TGTGCCAGCAGCCGGCTGGGACAGCCTCCCTTGTCTGGGGCCAACGTCCTGACTTTC
NA,TRBV28,NA,TRBJ2-7,13,CASSPYNRYEQYF,TGTGCCAGCAGTCCATACAACCGCTACGAGCAGTACTTC
NA,TRBV4-3,once,TRBJ2-1,15,CASSQVRAPGDEQFF,TGCGCCAGCAGCCAAGTTAGGGCCCCCGGGGATGAGCAGTTCTTC
TRBD1,TRBV9,NA,TRBJ1-2,17,CASIYPGQGHVDYGYTF,TGTGCCAGCATCTACCCGGGACAGGGACACGTTGACTATGGCTACACCTTC
TRBD1,TRBV7-2,NA,TRBJ1-1,13,CASSTRGHTEAFF,TGTGCCAGCAGCACCAGGGGGCACACTGAAGCTTTCTTT
NA,TRBV2,NA,TRBJ2-2,15,CASRRTDYGGGELFF,TGTGCCAGCAGGAGGACGGACTACGGCGGCGGGGAGCTGTTTTTT
NA,TRBV13,NA,TRBJ1-6,16,CASSSSERGTNSPLHF,TGTGCCAGCAGCTCCTCTGAACGGGGAACTAATTCACCCCTCCACTTT
TRBD2,TRBV7-2,NA,TRBJ2-3,19,CASSPLRGGLAGGPRTQYF,TGTGCCAGCAGCCCCCTCAGGGGGGGACTAGCGGGAGGGCCTCGTACGCAGTATTTT